Listed here are 7 T cell receptor beta chains from one sample, sequenced in a study of shared clonotypes between healthy human individuals. Some clones are missing from TCRdb's copy, which holds only in-frame ones; the method was immunoSEQ multiplex PCR. The sample records around 100,000 clones, about 70% being singletons. The sample was memory CD8+ T cells sorted from blood. As for subset: CD45RO+ cells pooled with CCR7-negative TemRA cells. The receptors were sampled from a woman aged 30 to 39 in good health.

This clone was seen once. CDR3 in DNA: TGTGCCAGCAGCTCGACGGGGGGGATTCAGCCCCAGCATTTT. It encodes CASSSTGGIQPQHF. The chain employs TRBV11-2 and TRBJ1-5; possible D gene TRBD1, 5 bases. Germline loops: CDR1 SGHAT, CDR2 FQNNGV. This CDR3 is 14 amino acids long. V was clipped by 4 bases and J by 6 bases, with 13 bases between them.

This chain connects TRBV28 to TRBJ2-5; 9 nucleotides agree with TRBD2. Gene TRBJ2-7 matches the end of the DNA better, so the J call may be wrong. Germline V gene lookup returns CDR1 MDHEN and CDR2 SYDVKM. The CDR3 spans 16 residues. In DNA form, the CDR3 reads TGTGCCAGCAGTAGCCCTCCAGCGGGAGGAGCCTACGAGCAGTACTTC. Translating gives CASSSPPAGGAYEQYF.

The chain is built from TRBV11-2 and TRBJ1-2; D call uncertain. Germline CDR1 is SGHAT and CDR2 is FQNNGV. CDR3 length equals 15 residues. Trimming shortened V by 8 bases and J by 1 base, and 17 bases separated the two germline ends. CDR3 DNA sequence: TGTGCCAGCTGCAGGTCAGGACGGATTAACTATGGCTACACCTTC. Its translation is CASCRSGRINYGYTF.

This clone was detected a few times. The chain carries TRBV5-1 and TRBJ1-1, with 7 nucleotides matching TRBD1. The CDR3 is 16 amino acids. V was clipped by 0 bases and J by 4 bases; unmatched bases: 9. Germline V gives CDR1 SGHRS, CDR2 YFSETQ. The CDR3 region has the DNA TGCGCCAGCAGCTTGGAGGGGGCCGGGGGCGGCACTGAAGCTTTCTTT. Its protein product is CASSLEGAGGGTEAFF. The full variable domain, with the rest looked up from reference TRBV5-1 and TRBJ1-1, is KAGVTQTPRYLIKTRGQQVTLSCSPISGHRSVSWYQQTPGQGLQFLFEYFSETQRNKGNFPGRFSGRQFSNSRSEMNVSTLELGDSALYLCASSLEGAGGGTEAFFGQGTRLTVV.

The chain is built from TRBV5-1 and TRBJ2-1; 9 positions agree with TRBD1. Germline CDR1 and CDR2: SGHRS and YFSETQ. V gave up 5 bases and J gave up 4 bases; unmatched junction bases: 7. CDR3 length: 15 amino acids. The CDR3 spells CASSPDRGGYNEQFF. For the CDR3, the DNA is TGCGCCAGCAGTCCCGACAGGGGGGGGTACAATGAGCAGTTCTTC.

This clone appeared many times. The rearrangement joins TRBV7-2 to TRBJ1-1; 7 nucleotides line up with TRBD1. Per the germline V gene, CDR1 is SGHTA and CDR2 is FQGNSA. V was clipped by 4 bases and J by 6 bases; unmatched bases: 8. The CDR3 is 14 residues long. DNA of the CDR3: TGTGCCAGCAGCTGGGGACAGACGTATCCTGAAGCTTTCTTT. This encodes CASSWGQTYPEAFF. The variable domain in full, with the rest retrieved from reference TRBV7-2 and TRBJ1-1, is GAGVSQSPSNKVTEKGKDVELRCDPISGHTALYWYRQSLGQGLEFLIYFQGNSAPDKSGLPSDRFSAERTGGSVSTLTIQRTQQEDSAVYLCASSWGQTYPEAFFGQGTRLTVV.

The chain joins TRBV2 to TRBJ2-3; TRBD2 matches 14 bases. The CDR3 sequence is 17 residues long. Germline values: CDR1 SNHLY, CDR2 FYNNEI. V trimming: 1 base; J trimming: 4 bases; junction bases outside the gene matches: 4. CDR3 nucleotides: TGTGCCAGCAGTGAAGGGACTAGCGGGAGGAGAGCAGATACGCAGTATTTT. Its translation: CASSEGTSGRRADTQYF.